This T cell receptor (beta chain) was documented in a study of T cells in Graves' hyperthyroidism and ophthalmopathy. A word on this clonotype: What it recognizes is unknown. Compared with germline, one end of the junction differs, possibly owing to a read error.

The hyperthyroidism patients had all been newly diagnosed, and their disease duration was under 2 months. Their ages ranged from 18 to 65 years. Every diagnosis used clinical symptoms, serum thyroxine and TRAb, thyroid ultrasound and orbital computed tomography. The authors obtained PBMCs from around 10 ml of fresh peripheral blood. This CDR3 has 16 residues. Germline CDR1 reads KGHDR; CDR2 reads SFDVKD. Template material for amplifying TCR beta CDR3 regions consisted of RNA transcripts. A set of HTBI primers served as the primers for a first-round RT-PCR of the TCR CDR3. From the multiplex PCR reads, TCRdb called clonotypes with MiXCR, one entry per CDR3 protein. The table has hundreds of thousands of distinct CDR3 sequences, under 45% seen once; the top ten hold around 32%. Study-level points and caveats: In validation, the model predicted ophthalmopathy. These predictions came a median approximately 5.9 months before onset.

The TCR comes from a woman aged 40 to 50 with Graves' hyperthyroidism. The material sequenced was blood. This chain joins TRBV24-1 and TRBJ1-1; 7 nucleotides match TRBD1. The chain's CDR3 is CASSLWVGQMNTEAFF. The CDR3 bases are TGTGCCAGCAGTTTATGGGTGGGACAGATGAACACTGAAGCTTTCTTT.